A single sample gave rise to the 29 T cell receptor beta chains below, sequenced in a study of early T cells in non-severe SARS-CoV-2 infection (dated by TCRdb to the early 2020s). To prepare the library, 5' RACE was applied. The instrument given in TCRdb is NextSeq 500. TCRdb ran its own pipeline on the public reads, namely fastp trimming at Q25 and MiXCR clone calling, and kept in-frame beta chains. All rows with the same CDR3 protein become a single entry with the most common DNA and genes. The sample yields tens of thousands of distinct CDR3 sequences; 9.5% to 15% were counted once. Jointly, the top ten make up approximately 1% of the sample. Sequenced input: whole blood. Source of these receptors: an adult who was a healthcare worker with PCR-confirmed SARS-CoV-2 infection or an uninfected control (not recorded which).

The chain employs TRBV27 and TRBJ2-3, with 10 nucleotides matching TRBD2. The J segment lost 6 bases and the V segment lost 2 bases, leaving 11 bases of the junction unmatched. The CDR3 extends over 17 amino acids. Germline V lookup: CDR1 MNHEY, CDR2 SMNVEV (reference sequence). In DNA form, the CDR3 reads TGTGCCAGCAGTTTACTCTGGGTAGCGGGAGGTTCCGATACGCAGTATTTT. Translating it yields CASSLLWVAGGSDTQYF.

The DNA of the CDR3 is TGCAGTGCCCTCTCCCAGGGGAACTATGGCTACACCTTC. Its translation: CSALSQGNYGYTF. The chain is built from TRBV20-1 and TRBJ1-2; D is possibly TRBD1 (6 bases). Looked up from germline, CDR1 is DFQATT and CDR2 is SNEGSKA (reference sequence). This CDR3 is built from 13 residues. V was shortened by 6 bases and J by 2 bases, with 13 bases between the two germline ends.

This clonotype was found a few times. The chain links TRBV6-6 to TRBJ2-7, with 7 bases aligning to TRBD1. The CDR3 is made up of 14 amino acids. The germline V gene encodes CDR1 MNHNY and CDR2 SVGAGI (reference sequence). V gave up 4 bases and J gave up 2 bases; unmatched junction bases: 5. CDR3 protein: CASSSGTAAYEQYF. DNA of the CDR3: TGTGCCAGCAGTTCCGGGACAGCCGCCTACGAGCAGTACTTC.

The chain combines TRBV2 with TRBJ2-3, with no clear D. The CDR3 is made up of 11 amino acids. Germline CDR1 and CDR2: SNHLY and FYNNEI. V was shortened by 1 base and J by 8 bases, with 4 bases between the two germline ends. For the CDR3, the DNA is TGTGCCAGCAGTGAAGAGTCTACGCAGTATTTT. The encoded protein is CASSEESTQYF.

This clonotype was detected a few times. The chain combines TRBV28 with TRBJ1-1; TRBD1 might be the D (5 bases). Per germline, CDR1 MDHEN and CDR2 SYDVKM. This CDR3 is built from 16 residues. V lost 6 bases to trimming and J lost 5 bases, with 22 bases between them. The CDR3 is CASSPSGRGGWTEAFF. In DNA, the CDR3 is TGTGCCAGCAGCCCCTCGGGGCGGGGAGGATGGACTGAAGCTTTCTTT.

This clonotype was counted at least ten times. The CDR3 nucleotides read TGTGCCAGCAGTTTGCGACAGGGAAGCAATCAGCCCCAGCATTTT. Translation: CASSLRQGSNQPQHF. This chain links TRBV12-3 or TRBV12-4 with TRBJ1-5, with 7 bases aligning to TRBD1. V dropped 3 bases and J dropped 1; count of bases not matched to a gene: 3. This CDR3 is 15 amino acids long.

V usage is TRBV20-1 and J usage is TRBJ2-3; 11 nucleotides agree with TRBD2. The germline V gene encodes CDR1 DFQATT and CDR2 SNEGSKA (reference sequence). This CDR3 contains 17 residues. J lost 5 bases, V lost 3 bases, and 13 bases had no gene match. The CDR3, as DNA: TGCAGTGCTAGCGTCTCAGGCCCGCTAGCGGGGGGAGATACGCAGTATTTT. It encodes CSASVSGPLAGGDTQYF.

This clonotype was seen only a few times. The V and J genes are TRBV6-6 and TRBJ2-1; D may be TRBD1 or TRBD2 (5 bases each). The CDR3 sequence is 16 residues long. Germline CDR1 MNHNY, CDR2 SVGAGI (reference sequence). V shed 0 bases and J shed 2 bases, with 11 bases lying between them. CDR3 DNA sequence: TGTGCCAGCAGTTACTCGCCCGGGACGACCTACAATGAGCAGTTCTTC. Translation gives CASSYSPGTTYNEQFF.

The table lists this clonotype with a few counts. The V gene is TRBV30, the J gene TRBJ1-3; D may be TRBD1 (6 bases). V was pared by 3 bases and J by 0 bases, with 12 bases between. Germline-derived CDR1 and CDR2 are GTSNPN and SVGIG (reference sequence). This CDR3 region has 15 residues. The CDR3 loop reads CAWRETGSSGNTIYF. The CDR3 region has the DNA TGTGCCTGGAGAGAAACAGGGAGCTCTGGAAACACCATATATTTT.

In this sample, this clonotype turned up a few times. The genes are TRBV13 and TRBJ2-1; no reliable D call. The germline V and J ends were trimmed by 3 bases and 10 bases, with 13 bases remaining between them. Per germline, CDR1 PRHDT and CDR2 FYEKMQ (reference sequence). The CDR3 sequence is 13 residues long. CDR3 loop: CASSFSSPWEQFF. The CDR3 nucleotides read TGTGCCAGCAGCTTTAGCTCTCCGTGGGAGCAGTTCTTC.

This clonotype was counted at least ten times. V usage is TRBV5-1 and J usage is TRBJ2-3; unclear D gene. Trimming removed 3 bases from V and 5 bases from J, with 10 bases in between. The CDR3 covers 13 residues. The germline gives CDR1 SGHRS, CDR2 YFSETQ. The CDR3 DNA sequence: TGCGCCAGCAGCTCCGCCTTTCAAGATACGCAGTATTTT. It translates to CASSSAFQDTQYF.

This clonotype has only a few counts. The chain links TRBV27 to TRBJ2-3; possible D gene TRBD1, 5 bases. Germline assignment: CDR1 MNHEY and CDR2 SMNVEV (reference sequence). V lost 3 bases and J 2 bases, leaving 9 bases between the germline ends. CDR3 length equals 14 residues. In DNA, the CDR3 is TGTGCCAGCAGTTTTTTAGGGGCCACAGATACGCAGTATTTT. This codes for CASSFLGATDTQYF.

The chain has TRBV28 and TRBJ1-1, with 9 bases lining up with TRBD1. Germline V gives CDR1 MDHEN, CDR2 SYDVKM. CDR3 length equals 14 residues. Unmatched junction bases numbered 7, after V lost 7 bases and J lost 4 bases. This CDR3 is CASTGTGRFTEAFF. The DNA of the CDR3 is TGTGCCAGCACCGGGACAGGGAGGTTCACTGAAGCTTTCTTT.

The CDR3 region has the DNA TGCGCCAGCAGCCAGGAAGACAGGCGAAGCGGCACCATATATTTT. As protein: CASSQEDRRSGTIYF. The chain recombines TRBV4-3 with TRBJ1-3; D is possibly TRBD1 (6 bases). Trimming stripped 3 bases from V and 9 bases from J, with 18 bases between. The CDR3 is 15 residues long. Germline CDR1 is LGHNA and CDR2 is YSLEER.

Many counts were recorded for this clonotype. This sequence joins TRBV11-2 and TRBJ2-1, with D perhaps TRBD1 (6 bases). The germline CDR1 and CDR2 sequences are SGHAT and FQNNGV. V dropped 2 bases and J dropped 2 bases, with 10 bases sitting between them. This CDR3 has 15 residues. CDR3 bases: TGTGCCAGCAGCTTAAGGCAGGGGACCTACAATGAGCAGTTCTTC. Its translation: CASSLRQGTYNEQFF.

This chain links TRBV7-2 with TRBJ1-6, with 7 bases that match TRBD1. CDR3 length equals 14 residues. The germline V gene encodes CDR1 SGHTA and CDR2 FQGNSA. Trimming took 6 bases from V and 11 from J; bases not matched to a gene: 10. The CDR3 coding sequence is TGTGCCAGCAGGGACCCGACAGGGCGAGCACCCCTCCACTTT. Its protein product is CASRDPTGRAPLHF.

The chain uses TRBV6-2 or TRBV6-3 and TRBJ2-1; 7 bases map to TRBD2. This CDR3 has 15 amino acids. Germline trimming cut 7 bases from V and 4 bases from J; bases unmatched to any gene: 10. Per germline, CDR1 MNHEY and CDR2 SVGEGT. The CDR3 DNA reads as TGTGCCAGCACTGTAAGCGGGGAGCTTTACAATGAGCAGTTCTTC. Residues: CASTVSGELYNEQFF.

This clonotype was observed many times. This chain joins TRBV7-2 and TRBJ2-3, with no clear D. V gave up 5 bases and J gave up 7 bases, with 10 bases separating them. This CDR3 region has 12 residues. The V gene's germline CDR1 is SGHTA and CDR2 FQGNSA. The CDR3 loop is CASSLRTYTQYF. The CDR3 nucleotides are TGTGCCAGCAGCCTTAGGACGTATACGCAGTATTTT.

In this sample, this clonotype turned up many times. The chain combines TRBV5-6 with TRBJ2-1; TRBD2 matches 8 bases. The V segment lost 4 bases and the J segment 6 bases; nucleotides outside the gene matches: 12. CDR1 is SGHDT, CDR2 YYEEEE, per germline. The CDR3 covers 16 residues. For the CDR3, the DNA is TGTGCCAGCAGCCCCCGGGTAGCGGGGCGCTCCAATGAGCAGTTCTTC. Translation: CASSPRVAGRSNEQFF.

This clonotype was observed a few times. The rearrangement links TRBV14 to TRBJ2-2; D might be TRBD1 (6 bases). Germline V lookup: CDR1 SGHDN, CDR2 FVKESK. V dropped 2 bases and J dropped 1 base, with 8 bases sitting between them. The CDR3 totals 15 residues. CDR3 coding DNA: TGTGCCAGCAGCCAATTGGACAGGAACACCGGGGAGCTGTTTTTT. Its protein product is CASSQLDRNTGELFF. The whole variable domain, filled in from reference TRBV14 and TRBJ2-2, reads EAGVTQFPSHSVIEKGQTVTLRCDPISGHDNLYWYRRVMGKEIKFLLHFVKESKQDESGMPNNRFLAERTGGTYSTLKVQPAELEDSGVYFCASSQLDRNTGELFFGEGSRLTVL.

The V gene is TRBV12-3 or TRBV12-4, the J gene TRBJ2-7, with 11 bases aligning to TRBD2. This CDR3 comprises 15 residues. V shed 6 bases, J shed 2 bases, and the junction held 6 bases outside the gene matches. The CDR3 spells CASRGSSGRPYEQYF. CDR3 nucleotide sequence: TGTGCCAGCAGAGGATCTAGCGGGAGGCCCTACGAGCAGTACTTC.

The rearrangement links TRBV7-6 to TRBJ2-7; D gene unclear. In germline, CDR1 is SGHVS, CDR2 FNYEAQ. V dropped 3 bases and J dropped 3 bases, with 9 bases sitting between them. The CDR3 runs 13 residues. CDR3 in DNA: TGTGCCAGCAGCTTGGCGGCAGACTACGAGCAGTACTTC. Translation: CASSLAADYEQYF.

This clonotype was recorded many times. J is TRBJ1-3 and V is TRBV4-2; possible D gene TRBD1, 5 bases. The germline V gene has CDR1 LGHNA and CDR2 YNFKEQ. V shed 5 bases and J shed 6 bases, with 14 bases lying between them. The CDR3 covers 14 residues. CDR3 nucleotides: TGTGCCAGCAGCTCTTATGGGGGGATAAACACCATATATTTT. It codes for CASSSYGGINTIYF.

This clonotype appeared a few times. The chain is built from TRBV10-2 and TRBJ2-5; the match to TRBD2 covers 9 bases. CDR1 and CDR2 from the germline V gene are WSHSY and SAAADI. V lost 7 bases, J lost 4 bases, and 10 bases stayed unmatched. CDR3 size: 15 residues. CDR3 DNA: TGCGCCAGCAAAGCGGGGGGAGTGGGAGTAGAGACCCAGTACTTC. Translating it yields CASKAGGVGVETQYF.

This clonotype was seen only a few times. The J gene is TRBJ1-2, the V gene TRBV27; weak D call: TRBD1 (6 bases). The germline CDR1 and CDR2 sequences are MNHEY and SMNVEV (reference sequence). V was cut by 11 bases and J by 2 bases, with 12 bases left in between. This CDR3 spans 12 amino acids. The CDR3: CASRGANYGYTF. The CDR3 coding sequence is TGTGCCTCCAGGGGCGCCAACTATGGCTACACCTTC.

The rearrangement uses TRBV11-2 and TRBJ2-1; 9 positions match TRBD1. This CDR3 region has 17 residues. Germline values: CDR1 SGHAT, CDR2 FQNNGV. J was trimmed by 8 bases and V by 4 bases; bases with no gene match: 15. The CDR3 loop is CASSSSYGDRAVYEQFF. CDR3 sequence (DNA): TGTGCCAGCAGCTCCTCATATGGGGACAGGGCTGTCTATGAGCAGTTCTTC.

This clonotype turned up a few times. This sequence joins TRBV29-1 and TRBJ2-1; D not certain. Germline CDR1 is SQVTM and CDR2 is ANQGSEA. The ends were cut back, 5 bases at V and 8 bases at J, with 7 bases in the middle. This CDR3 has 10 amino acids. DNA for the CDR3: TGCAGCGTTTTAGCCGATGAGCAGTTCTTC. Its translation: CSVLADEQFF.

This clonotype was seen a handful of times. The chain couples TRBV5-1 to TRBJ2-3; tentative D call: TRBD1 (6 bases). Germline V gene data show CDR1 as SGHRS and CDR2 as YFSETQ. V lost 0 bases, J lost 6 bases, and 17 bases lay in between. CDR3 length: 16 residues. CDR3 residues: CASSLGQGRSWDTQYF. The CDR3 nucleotides read TGCGCCAGCAGCTTGGGGCAGGGGCGGTCTTGGGATACGCAGTATTTT.

This clonotype was observed a few times. This chain joins TRBV2 and TRBJ2-2; 10 nucleotides line up with TRBD2. Unmatched junction bases numbered 4, after V lost 2 bases and J lost 4 bases. The CDR3 has 16 residues. Germline loops: CDR1 SNHLY, CDR2 FYNNEI. DNA of the CDR3: TGTGCCAGCAGTGAACTAGCGGGAGCGGGCACCGGGGAGCTGTTTTTT. Protein sequence: CASSELAGAGTGELFF.